The source of this TCR beta chain is a study of identical twins (dated by TCRdb to the mid-2010s). General notes on the study: The study deep-sequenced TCR alpha and beta repertoires from monozygotic twins, unrelated adults of various ages and cord blood to test whether fetal clonotypes persist. To rule out contamination, replicate twin experiments were performed at different times with different library preparation protocols. What the work shows at the level of the full study, not this receptor alone: The excess sharing between twins in beta out-of-frame sequences was weaker because fewer shared sequences reduced the signal-to-noise ratio. Abundant cord blood beta clonotypes carried fewer insertions; young adult naive repertoires showed a weaker similar trend, while memory repertoires showed none. Because the same donors could not be followed over many years, conclusions were based on cross-sectional statistical analysis. Invariant T cells such as MAIT and iNKT could partly confound zero-insertion analyses, although diverse VJ usage argued against such confounding for most clonotypes. In monozygotic twins, recombination models systematically underestimated out-of-frame TCR alpha sharing, but the models matched the sharing seen between unrelated individuals. Compared with coincidental sharing between unrelated individuals, out-of-frame TCR alpha sequences shared between twins had an excess of sequences with low generation probability.

The library relied on 5' RACE. This sample was sequenced with an Illumina HiSeq 2000. A universal primer binding site was added through template switching, and the final cDNA carried a unique molecular identifier so that TCR cDNA molecules could be counted accurately. First-strand cDNA for TCR alpha and beta chains was synthesized from specific primers in the conserved constant-segment region. To control for contamination, every cDNA library was double barcoded, receiving both a SMART-Mk sample barcode and Illumina barcodes. TruSeq adapter sequences, together with Illumina sample barcodes, were added in two successive PCR steps. The TCR alpha and beta cDNA libraries were sequenced on the Illumina HiSeq platform using custom primers. Per the authors' processing: MiGEC processed the raw reads to extract unique molecular identifiers, while MiXCR was used to determine the CDR3 positions. Recombination models were inferred per individual with the repgenHMM and IGoR tools using an EM algorithm. The analysis of shared clonotypes was done with the tcR package in R, with sharing normalized by the product of cloneset sizes. Out-of-frame nonproductive sequences were analyzed to study raw recombination free of thymic and clonal selection effects. TCRdb trimmed public reads at Q25 via fastp, called clones via MiXCR and kept in-frame beta chains. Each entry is one CDR3 protein sequence, shown with its most common DNA and genes. The V and J calls and clone size come from TCRdb's table, not from the authors' own analysis. The sample contains 450,000 or so distinct CDR3 sequences, roughly 26% of them found a single time. Clones ranked in the top ten supply about 3% of the sample.

All donors were healthy Caucasians. Three pairs of female monozygotic twins, all aged roughly 18 to 29 years, made up the twin cohort. CD4+ and CD8+ T cell populations were isolated with positive isolation kits from Invitrogen. The CDR3 runs 13 residues from the cysteine to the phenylalanine. CDR3 DNA is the only sequence kept; it has 39 bases, read in frame from the first base. The junction carries 10 bases between V and J, which are trimmed by 6 bases and 1 base respectively. Looking up the germline V gene yields CDR1 SQVTM and CDR2 ANQGSEA. This clonotype appeared a few times. Its specific antigen is unknown. Base quality data are lacking; no much larger clone is found one base away. These data were also reused for a study on T cells expressing NK-cell markers. The second study, in turn, reports: TCR beta-chain repertoires were profiled in sorted CD3+CD56+NKG2C+, CD3+CD56+NKG2C- and CD3+CD56-NKG2C+ T-cell subsets from about 8 donors. Seven of the eight sequenced donors were HCMV-seropositive and one was HCMV-seronegative. In several experiments an anti-gammadeltaTCR antibody was added to restrict sorting to alphabetaTCR-expressing T cells. For roughly six donors, the dominant CD3+CD56+NKG2C+ clonotypes were among the top 10 CD8+ clonotypes and accounted for about 1.0-8% of CD8+ T cells. Those dominant clonotypes were again the most abundant among CD3+CD56-NKG2C+ cells in a handful of donors, at about 25-60.1%. Whether the expanded NKG2C-expressing T cell clones were specific for HCMV antigens was left unclear. The study sequenced eight donors, all healthy volunteers chosen at random: three men and five women. To determine HCMV serostatus, a commercial ELISA kit was used to detect HCMV-specific IgG in serum. MIGEC was used to demultiplex reads and group the reads by UMI, and MiTCR was used to assemble and quantify clonotypes. To remove erroneous sequences, TCR cDNA sequences were retained only when supported by two or more reads. Downstream repertoire analysis used the tcR package, and clonotypes were matched across fractions by CDR3 nucleotide sequence plus V segment. VDJmatch was used to annotate antigen specificity against VDJdb, with one amino acid substitution in CDR3 permitted.

Recombination connected TRBV29-1 to TRBJ2-1; the D region possibly corresponds to TRBD1 (7 bases align). The sequenced sample was CD4+ T cells sorted from blood. The source is a woman aged 18-29 years in good health. The CDR3 protein sequence reads: CSVGGQSYNEQFF. The DNA is as follows: TGCAGCGTGGGGGGACAGTCCTACAATGAGCAGTTCTTC.